The 28 T cell receptor beta chains given below trace back to one sample, sequenced in a study of monozygotic twins with inflammatory bowel disease. Reanalyzing the 5' RACE reads, TCRdb keeps one entry per CDR3 protein, without DNA. The clone table shows over 100,000 distinct CDR3 sequences, with the ten largest holding about an eighth. Input material: blood. The receptors here all came from a human donor with ulcerative colitis or Crohn's disease, or a healthy co-twin of an affected twin (not recorded which).

The chain combines TRBV18 with TRBJ2-3; TCRdb reports TRBD2, a call that lacks DNA to check it against. This CDR3 spans 15 amino acids. Germline CDR1 and CDR2: KGHSH and LQKENI. The chain's CDR3 is CASSPLQARTDTQYF. The full variable domain, rest sourced from reference TRBV18 and TRBJ2-3, is NAGVMQNPRHLVRRRGQEARLRCSPMKGHSHVYWYRQLPEEGLKFMVYLQKENIIDESGMPKERFSAEFPKEGPSILRIQQVVRGDSAAYFCASSPLQARTDTQYFGPGTRLTVL.

The chain uses TRBV18 and TRBJ2-1. Per the germline V gene, CDR1 is KGHSH and CDR2 is LQKENI. The CDR3 sequence is 15 residues long. CDR3 amino acids: CASSPTALSYNEQFF.

The CDR3 reads CASSERQYNQPQHF. The gene calls are TRBV7-2 and TRBJ1-5; TCRdb designates TRBD1, a call that cannot be tested without DNA. CDR1 is SGHTA, CDR2 FQGNSA, per germline. The CDR3 spans 14 residues.

This rearrangement joins TRBV15 to TRBJ2-7; the TCRdb call, TRBD1, lacks DNA for checking. Per the germline V gene, CDR1 is LNHNV and CDR2 is YYDKDF (reference sequence). This CDR3 spans 14 amino acids. Here the CDR3 reads CATSSLGQGYEQYF.

The CDR3 loop is CASSLGWGMNTEAFF. The rearrangement links TRBV5-6 to TRBJ1-1; checking the TCRdb D call of TRBD1 is not possible without DNA. Per germline, CDR1 SGHDT and CDR2 YYEEEE. The CDR3 is made up of 15 amino acids.

The rearrangement uses TRBV19 and TRBJ2-3; lacking DNA, the TRBD2 call made by TCRdb goes unchecked. This CDR3 comprises 17 residues. Germline V gives CDR1 LNHDA, CDR2 SQIVND (reference sequence). The CDR3 is CASSIGDTGESTDTQYF.

The CDR3 sequence is CASSPQTGGGYEQYF. The J gene is TRBJ2-7, the V gene TRBV11-2; the TCRdb D gene call, TRBD1, has no DNA to confirm it. CDR3 length equals 15 residues. Germline values: CDR1 SGHAT, CDR2 FQNNGV.

The rearrangement uses TRBV7-2 and TRBJ1-2. Germline V gene lookup returns CDR1 SGHTA and CDR2 FQGNSA. The CDR3 runs to 12 residues. CDR3 in amino acids: CASSLAWESYTF.

The V gene is TRBV5-1, the J gene TRBJ2-7; the D gene TCRdb calls, TRBD2, cannot be checked with no DNA. CDR3 length: 13 residues. Germline V gene sequence: CDR1 SGHRS, CDR2 YFSETQ. CDR3 loop: CASSPTTAGQPYF.

V is TRBV28 and J is TRBJ1-5; TCRdb indicates TRBD1, and absent DNA this call remains unverified. Germline CDR1 reads MDHEN; CDR2 reads SYDVKM. The CDR3 runs to 16 residues. The CDR3 spells CASSLLGQGRNQPQHF.

The rearrangement joins TRBV24-1 to TRBJ2-2; the D call from TCRdb, TRBD2, cannot be confirmed without DNA. This CDR3 is 15 amino acids long. Per the germline V gene, CDR1 is KGHDR and CDR2 is SFDVKD. The CDR3 sequence is CATSEGLEGTGELFF.

The chain has TRBV28 and TRBJ1-2. This CDR3 comprises 11 residues. In germline, CDR1 is MDHEN, CDR2 SYDVKM. This CDR3 reads CASRHLVGYTF.

This chain uses TRBV5-1 with TRBJ2-6. Germline CDR1 is SGHRS and CDR2 is YFSETQ. This CDR3 is built from 14 residues. CDR3: CASSFAGGANVLTF.

The chain joins TRBV20-1 to TRBJ1-2; TCRdb names TRBD1, which stays unverified in the absence of DNA. The CDR3 covers 16 residues. Germline-derived CDR1 and CDR2 are DFQATT and SNEGSKA (reference sequence). CDR3 region: CSARTRDREINYGYTF.

The J gene is TRBJ2-7, the V gene TRBV10-3; TCRdb gives TRBD2 as the D gene, but with no DNA this cannot be confirmed. Germline V CDR1 and CDR2: ENHRY, SYGVKD. The CDR3 runs to 14 residues. The CDR3 here is CAISPSGRAYEQYF.

The rearrangement uses TRBV27 and TRBJ2-7; checking the TCRdb D call of TRBD1 is not possible without DNA. Germline V CDR1 and CDR2: MNHEY, SMNVEV (reference sequence). The CDR3 loop spans 19 amino acids. CDR3 loop: CASSLIPGQGPLASYEQYF.

This chain uses TRBV25-1 with TRBJ1-2. CDR3 length: 14 amino acids. Looked up from germline, CDR1 is MGHDK and CDR2 is SYGVNS. The CDR3 reads CASSEDGNYYGYTF.

The V gene is TRBV5-1, the J gene TRBJ1-6; TCRdb returns TRBD1, unconfirmable since there is no DNA. CDR1 and CDR2 from the germline V gene are SGHRS and YFSETQ. The CDR3 is 14 residues long. The CDR3 sequence: CASSLGVRDSPLHF.

The chain has TRBV4-3 and TRBJ2-1; the TCRdb D gene call, TRBD2, has no DNA to confirm it. The CDR3 runs 16 residues. Germline CDR1 and CDR2: LGHNA and YSLEER. The CDR3 protein is CASSTTTSAKYNEQFF.

This chain uses TRBV19 with TRBJ2-5; the TCRdb D gene call, TRBD2, has no DNA to confirm it. The CDR3 sequence is 16 residues long. Germline loops: CDR1 LNHDA, CDR2 SQIVND (reference sequence). The CDR3 loop reads CASSGGRGLTSEPQYF.

The chain uses TRBV12-3 or TRBV12-4 and TRBJ2-7; TCRdb proposes TRBD1, but this gene call is untestable without DNA. The CDR3 extends over 13 amino acids. The CDR3 reads CASSLRGAGEQYF.

The chain recombines TRBV11-3 with TRBJ2-3; there is no DNA to check the TCRdb D call of TRBD2. CDR1 SGHNT and CDR2 YENEEA come from the germline V gene. CDR3 length: 15 residues. CDR3 sequence: CASSNGRMSTDTQYF.

The V call is TRBV15, the J call TRBJ1-1; TCRdb's D call, TRBD1, is unchecked because there is no DNA. Germline values: CDR1 LNHNV, CDR2 YYDKDF (reference sequence). This CDR3 region has 16 residues. The CDR3 reads CATSRDRGRGNTEAFF.

This chain connects TRBV7-3 to TRBJ1-6; the D gene TCRdb calls, TRBD1, cannot be checked with no DNA. The CDR3 consists of 15 residues. Germline V CDR1 and CDR2: SGHTA, FQGTGA. The chain's CDR3 is CASSHDREPNSPLHF. The full variable domain, rest sourced from reference TRBV7-3 and TRBJ1-6, is GAGVSQTPSNKVTEKGKYVELRCDPISGHTALYWYRQSLGQGPEFLIYFQGTGAADDSGLPNDRFFAVRPEGSVSTLKIQRTERGDSAVYLCASSHDREPNSPLHFGNGTRLTVT.

This chain uses TRBV7-2 with TRBJ2-2; TCRdb picks TRBD1, but there is no DNA to check that call. This CDR3 contains 15 residues. In germline, CDR1 is SGHTA, CDR2 FQGNSA. CDR3 sequence reads: CASNHGTRNTGELFF.

The chain links TRBV7-6 to TRBJ1-2. This CDR3 spans 13 amino acids. The germline gives CDR1 SGHVS, CDR2 FNYEAQ. Here the CDR3 reads CASSLGGYNGYTF.

The J gene is TRBJ2-1, the V gene TRBV11-1; TCRdb returns TRBD1, unconfirmable since there is no DNA. The CDR3 length is 16 residues. Germline lookup yields CDR1 SGHAT and CDR2 FQDESV (reference sequence). CDR3 region: CASSSFTGGRRDEQFF.

This chain links TRBV5-6 with TRBJ1-2; no DNA is available, so the TRBD1 call from TCRdb remains unchecked. Looked up from germline, CDR1 is SGHDT and CDR2 is YYEEEE. There are 14 residues in the CDR3. CDR3 sequence reads: CASSLEGGVYGYTF.